The rows below give T cell receptor beta chains drawn from one sample of a study of blood T cell repertoires in COVID-19. The method was immunoSEQ multiplex PCR; TCRdb's version includes in-frame clones alone and lacks a portion of them. The repertoire includes 250,000 to 300,000 clones, 80% to 90% of them detected once, and about 3% sits in the top ten. Sequenced sample: peripheral blood. Receptors were obtained from a woman under 40 with active or convalescent COVID-19. CDR3s include the opening cysteine and the closing phenylalanine or tryptophan. D genes are given only for firm matches. Clone size is stated in some rows and not others, as once, few, many or a class when expanded.

CDR3 protein: CASSYAMTGAEQYF
CDR3 DNA: TGTGCCAGCAGTTACGCCATGACAGGGGCCGAGCAGTACTTC
D gene: TRBD1
clone size: NA
J gene: TRBJ2-7
V gene: TRBV6-6

CDR3 protein: CASSLTQNDQPQHF
CDR3 DNA: TGTGCCAGCAGTTTAACGCAGAACGATCAGCCCCAGCATTTT
D gene: NA
clone size: NA
J gene: TRBJ1-5
V gene: TRBV28

CDR3 protein: CASSAAGDGYTF
CDR3 DNA: TGTGCCAGCAGCGCGGCCGGGGATGGCTACACCTTC
D gene: NA
clone size: few
J gene: TRBJ1-2
V gene: TRBV3-1/TRBV3-2

CDR3 protein: CASSERDPGQATNEKLFF
CDR3 DNA: TGTGCCAGCAGTGAAAGGGACCCGGGACAGGCAACTAATGAAAAACTGTTTTTT
D gene: TRBD1
clone size: NA
J gene: TRBJ1-4
V gene: TRBV2

CDR3 protein: CASRETGGNQPQHF
CDR3 DNA: TGTGCCAGCAGAGAAACAGGGGGCAATCAGCCCCAGCATTTT
D gene: TRBD1
clone size: NA
J gene: TRBJ1-5
V gene: TRBV27

CDR3 protein: CASSLTGDNYGYTF
CDR3 DNA: TGTGCCAGCAGCTTGACAGGGGATAACTATGGCTACACCTTC
D gene: TRBD1
clone size: NA
J gene: TRBJ1-2
V gene: TRBV7-8

CDR3 protein: CASSYDRGPNQPQHF
CDR3 DNA: TGTGCCAGCAGCTACGACAGGGGTCCTAATCAGCCCCAGCATTTT
D gene: TRBD1
clone size: NA
J gene: TRBJ1-5
V gene: TRBV7-2

CDR3 protein: CASSSDGSSGNTIYF
CDR3 DNA: TGCGCCAGCAGCTCGGACGGGAGCTCTGGAAACACCATATATTTT
D gene: NA
clone size: NA
J gene: TRBJ1-3
V gene: TRBV5-1

CDR3 protein: CASSLRDIGNTIYF
CDR3 DNA: TGTGCCAGCAGCCTTCGGGACATTGGAAACACCATATATTTT
D gene: NA
clone size: NA
J gene: TRBJ1-3
V gene: TRBV5-6

CDR3 protein: CASSLALTGVTYEQYF
CDR3 DNA: TGCGCCAGCAGCTTGGCCCTTACAGGAGTAACCTACGAGCAGTACTTC
D gene: NA
clone size: few
J gene: TRBJ2-7
V gene: TRBV5-1

CDR3 protein: CASSNSNSPLHF
CDR3 DNA: TGTGCCAGCAGCAACTCTAATTCACCCCTCCACTTT
D gene: NA
clone size: NA
J gene: TRBJ1-6
V gene: TRBV7-9

CDR3 protein: CASSPNQPQHF
CDR3 DNA: TGTGCCAGCAGCCCGAATCAGCCCCAGCATTTT
D gene: NA
clone size: once
J gene: TRBJ1-5
V gene: TRBV5-6

CDR3 protein: CASSQLAGGLTDTQYF
CDR3 DNA: TGTGCCAGCAGCCAATTAGCGGGGGGGCTCACAGATACGCAGTATTTT
D gene: TRBD2
clone size: NA
J gene: TRBJ2-3
V gene: TRBV14

CDR3 protein: CASSLGQGYTEAFF
CDR3 DNA: TGCGCCAGCAGCTTGGGACAGGGCTACACTGAAGCTTTCTTT
D gene: TRBD1
clone size: NA
J gene: TRBJ1-1
V gene: TRBV5-1

CDR3 protein: CASSTGGNYNEQFF
CDR3 DNA: TGTGCCAGCAGTACGGGGGGAAACTACAATGAGCAGTTCTTC
D gene: TRBD2
clone size: NA
J gene: TRBJ2-1
V gene: TRBV27

CDR3 protein: CASRTGNNYGYTF
CDR3 DNA: TGTGCCAGCCGCACAGGGAATAACTATGGCTACACCTTC
D gene: NA
clone size: NA
J gene: TRBJ1-2
V gene: TRBV12-3/TRBV12-4